Listed below are T cell receptor beta chains from one sample, sequenced in a study of graft-versus-host responses after intestinal transplantation. Profiled with immunoSEQ multiplex PCR; TCRdb holds only in-frame clones, not every one. The sample yields about 6,400 clones, about 80% seen once. Sequenced material: ileum tissue, taken 300 to 310 days after intestinal transplant. These receptors were taken from a human patient who received an intestinal transplant, so some T cells may come from the graft donor. CDR3s include the opening cysteine and the closing phenylalanine or tryptophan. Each record gives: J gene, V gene, D gene, clone size, CDR3 DNA, CDR3 protein. A D gene is named only where the DNA matches it firmly. Only some rows state a clone size, as once, few, many or a class for expanded clones.

>TRBJ1-1|TRBV7-2|-|-
TGTGCCAGCAGCTTAGTGACAGACACTGAAGCTTTCTTT
CASSLVTDTEAFF
>TRBJ1-1|TRBV19|TRBD1|-
TGTGCCAGTAGTATGGGACAGGGGGCCACTGAAGCTTTCTTT
CASSMGQGATEAFF
>TRBJ1-2|TRBV6-5|TRBD1|-
TGTGCCAGCAGTTACTCCGGGACAGGGGGGCCCTATGGCTACACCTTC
CASSYSGTGGPYGYTF
>TRBJ1-6|TRBV18|TRBD1|-
TGTGCCAGCTCACCCCGCGGGACAGGAGGGGATTCACCCCTCCACTTT
CASSPRGTGGDSPLHF
>TRBJ2-7|TRBV6-6|-|once
TGTGCCAGCAGTTGGATGGCCCACGAGCAGTACTTC
CASSWMAHEQYF
>TRBJ2-3|TRBV11-1|TRBD1|-
TGTGCCAGCAGCTATGGGACAGGGAAGGCAGATACGCAGTATTTT
CASSYGTGKADTQYF
>TRBJ1-6|TRBV30|-|-
TGTGCCTGGAGTTTATCGGGGGATAATTCACCCCTCCACTTT
CAWSLSGDNSPLHF
>TRBJ2-1|TRBV6-5|-|-
TGTGCCAGCAGTTACCGTGGATCCTCCTACAATGAGCAGTTCTTC
CASSYRGSSYNEQFF
>TRBJ1-5|TRBV5-6|TRBD1|-
TGTGCCAGCAGCTTGACAGGGGGTCAGCCCCAGCATTTT
CASSLTGGQPQHF
>TRBJ2-3|TRBV6-1|TRBD2|-
TGTGCCAGCAGTGAAGCGTTAAGCGGGGGGGGCACAGATACGCAGTATTTT
CASSEALSGGGTDTQYF
>TRBJ2-3|TRBV10-1|TRBD1|few
TGCGCCAGCAGTGACCCCCGGGACAGGGGGTTTGGTACGCAGTATTTT
CASSDPRDRGFGTQYF
>TRBJ2-2|TRBV18|-|few
TGTGCCAGCTCACCATTTCGGGACATAGGCACCGGGGAGCTGTTTTTT
CASSPFRDIGTGELFF
>TRBJ1-2|TRBV29-1|-|-
TGCAGCGTCCCAGGGCGCAGCAACTATGGCTACACCTTC
CSVPGRSNYGYTF
>TRBJ2-5|TRBV18|-|once
TGTGCCAGCTCCCGGGGGTCGCAAGAGACCCAGTACTTC
CASSRGSQETQYF
>TRBJ2-1|TRBV10-3|TRBD1|-
TGTGCCACTAATACCAGGGGGTTGAATGAGCAGTTCTTC
CATNTRGLNEQFF
>TRBJ1-1|TRBV7-4|-|-
TGTGCCAGCAGCTTAGCAGGGAACACTGAAGCTTTCTTT
CASSLAGNTEAFF